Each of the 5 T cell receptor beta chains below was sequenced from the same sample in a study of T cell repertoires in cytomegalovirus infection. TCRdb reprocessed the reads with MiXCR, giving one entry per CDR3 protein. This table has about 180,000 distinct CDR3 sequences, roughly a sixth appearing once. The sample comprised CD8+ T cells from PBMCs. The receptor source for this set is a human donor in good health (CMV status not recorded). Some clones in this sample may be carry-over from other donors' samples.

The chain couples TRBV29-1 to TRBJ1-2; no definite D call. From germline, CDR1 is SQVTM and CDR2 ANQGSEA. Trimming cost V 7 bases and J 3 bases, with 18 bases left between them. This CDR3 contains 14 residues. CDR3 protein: CSATDGEPHYGYTF. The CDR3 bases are TGCAGCGCTACTGACGGGGAACCTCACTATGGCTACACCTTC.

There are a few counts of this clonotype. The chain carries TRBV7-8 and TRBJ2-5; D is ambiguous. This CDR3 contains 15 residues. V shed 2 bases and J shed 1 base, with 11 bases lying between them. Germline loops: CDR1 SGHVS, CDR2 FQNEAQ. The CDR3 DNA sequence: TGTGCCAGCAGCTTATCGGGCAGCATCCAAGAGACCCAGTACTTC. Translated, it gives CASSLSGSIQETQYF.

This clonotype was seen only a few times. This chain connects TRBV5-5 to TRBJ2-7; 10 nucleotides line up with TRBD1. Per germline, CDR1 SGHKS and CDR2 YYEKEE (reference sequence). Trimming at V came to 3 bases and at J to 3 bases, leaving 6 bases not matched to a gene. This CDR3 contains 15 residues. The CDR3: CASSWTGGGDYEQYF. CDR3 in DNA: TGTGCCAGCAGCTGGACAGGGGGGGGTGACTACGAGCAGTACTTC.

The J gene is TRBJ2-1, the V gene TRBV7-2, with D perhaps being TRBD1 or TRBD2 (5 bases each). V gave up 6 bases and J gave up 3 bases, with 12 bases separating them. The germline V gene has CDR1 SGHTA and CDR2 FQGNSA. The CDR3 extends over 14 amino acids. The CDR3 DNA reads TGTGCCAGCAGTCCAGTGGGGGTCTACAATGAGCAGTTCTTC. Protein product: CASSPVGVYNEQFF.

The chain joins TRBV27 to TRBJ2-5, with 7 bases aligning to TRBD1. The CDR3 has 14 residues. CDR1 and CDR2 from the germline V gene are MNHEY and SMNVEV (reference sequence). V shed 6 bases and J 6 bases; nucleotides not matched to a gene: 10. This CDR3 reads CASSLDRAGKTQYF. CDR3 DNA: TGTGCCAGCAGCCTCGACAGGGCTGGAAAGACCCAGTACTTC.